This passage covers 2 T cell receptor beta chains from one sample sequenced in a study of T-cell memory formation after mild COVID-19. A single record per CDR3 protein comes from TCRdb applying MiXCR to the 5' RACE reads. The sample has 350,000 to 500,000 distinct CDR3 sequences; around a quarter are singletons. What was sequenced was PBMCs or a T cell subset sorted from them (not recorded which). These receptors were taken from an adult woman who had mild COVID-19 (a few samples of this study predate the infection). Cell type and time point are not known.

The chain has TRBV7-8 and TRBJ2-2, with D possibly TRBD2 on 5 matching bases. This CDR3 contains 15 residues. Germline CDR1 and CDR2: SGHVS and FQNEAQ. Trimming took 5 bases from V and 0 from J, leaving 10 bases between them. The CDR3 is CASSRGLANTGELFF. The CDR3 bases are TGTGCCAGCAGCCGAGGACTCGCGAACACCGGGGAGCTGTTTTTT.

This rearrangement joins TRBV5-1 to TRBJ1-6; D gene ambiguous. The CDR3 loop spans 13 amino acids. Germline V gives CDR1 SGHRS, CDR2 YFSETQ. Trimming pared 1 base from V and 8 bases from J, leaving 7 bases between. CDR3 in amino acids: CASSLSDDSPLHF. CDR3 bases: TGCGCCAGCAGCTTGTCTGACGATTCACCCCTCCACTTT.